This entry lists 20 T cell receptor beta chains sequenced from one sample in a study of blood T cell repertoires in COVID-19. Assay: immunoSEQ multiplex PCR; the TCRdb copy retains only in-frame clones and omits some. The sample consists of approximately 230,000 clones, approximately 86% of them appearing once. Sample: peripheral blood. All receptors derive from a man aged 80 or over with acute or convalescent COVID-19.

The V gene is TRBV19, the J gene TRBJ2-1; 7 bases match TRBD1. Germline values: CDR1 LNHDA, CDR2 SQIVND (reference sequence). This CDR3 is 19 amino acids long. The V segment lost 1 base and the J segment 1 base; nucleotides outside the gene matches: 13. Here the CDR3 reads CASSIVFDEGGSSYNEQFF. For the CDR3, the DNA is TGTGCCAGTAGTATAGTGTTCGATGAAGGGGGCTCGTCCTACAATGAGCAGTTCTTC. Full variable domain (missing parts from reference TRBV19 and TRBJ2-1): DGGITQSPKYLFRKEGQNVTLSCEQNLNHDAMYWYRQDPGQGLRLIYYSQIVNDFQKGDIAEGYSVSREKKESFPLTVTSAQKNPTAFYLCASSIVFDEGGSSYNEQFFGPGTRLTVL.

The rearrangement uses TRBV7-9 and TRBJ2-1, with D possibly being TRBD2 (5 bases). Looked up from germline, CDR1 is SEHNR and CDR2 is FQNEAQ (reference sequence). The CDR3 totals 12 residues. V was cut by 5 bases and J by 4 bases, with 6 bases left in between. CDR3 residues: CASSRTYNEQFF. The CDR3 nucleotides are TGTGCCAGCAGCCGGACTTACAATGAGCAGTTCTTC.

This clone has a handful of counts. This CDR3 is CASRGGGGNTIYF. Written as DNA, the CDR3 is TGTGCCAGCAGAGGCGGGGGCGGAAACACCATATATTTT. The chain combines TRBV7-9 with TRBJ1-3; D is perhaps TRBD1 (6 bases). Per germline, CDR1 SEHNR and CDR2 FQNEAQ (reference sequence). The CDR3 covers 13 residues. The V end lost 6 bases, the J end lost 4 bases, and 10 bases lay between the germline ends.

DNA of the CDR3: TGTGCCAGCAGCTTGGCAGGGGGCACCTACGAGCAGTACTTC. Translation: CASSLAGGTYEQYF. This chain connects TRBV5-6 to TRBJ2-7; TRBD1 aligns across 8 bases. CDR1 and CDR2 from the germline V gene are SGHDT and YYEEEE. Trimming removed 0 bases from V and 2 bases from J; junction bases left unmatched: 1. There are 14 residues in the CDR3.

The chain uses TRBV7-2 and TRBJ1-3; 8 bases agree with TRBD1. Trimming at V came to 5 bases and at J to 0 bases, leaving 6 bases not matched to a gene. The CDR3 is 16 residues long. The germline V gene encodes CDR1 SGHTA and CDR2 FQGNSA. In DNA form, the CDR3 reads TGTGCCAGCAGCCCCGGTGGGACAGGCTCTGGAAACACCATATATTTT. It specifies CASSPGGTGSGNTIYF.

This chain uses TRBV14 with TRBJ2-1; the match to TRBD2 covers 7 bases. The germline CDR1 and CDR2 sequences are SGHDN and FVKESK. This CDR3 has 17 amino acids. V lost 0 bases, J lost 7 bases, and 12 bases stayed unmatched. The CDR3 DNA reads as TGTGCCAGCAGCCAAGATGGACTCGGGACTATCACTAATGAGCAGTTCTTC. Protein sequence: CASSQDGLGTITNEQFF.

The CDR3 sequence is CASSWRREGTGELFF. DNA of the CDR3: TGTGCCAGCAGTTGGCGGCGGGAAGGGACCGGGGAGCTGTTTTTT. This sequence joins TRBV28 and TRBJ2-2; perhaps TRBD2 as D (6 bases). Trimming stripped 4 bases from V and 5 bases from J, with 14 bases between. The CDR3 is 15 residues long. The germline V gene has CDR1 MDHEN and CDR2 SYDVKM.

The gene calls are TRBV3-1 (or the pseudogene TRBV3-2) and TRBJ2-7, with D hard to call. The CDR3 extends over 13 amino acids. Trimming took off 4 bases at V and 1 base at J, with 8 bases between the two ends. Germline loops: CDR1 LGHDT, CDR2 YNNKEL (reference sequence). CDR3: CASSRLQSYEQYF. DNA for the CDR3: TGTGCCAGCAGCCGCCTACAGTCCTACGAGCAGTACTTC.

The rearrangement links TRBV6-6 to TRBJ2-3, with unresolved D. In germline, CDR1 is MNHNY, CDR2 SVGAGI (reference sequence). This CDR3 is 14 amino acids long. The V and J ends lost 3 bases and 0 bases respectively, with 7 bases between them. The CDR3 here is CASSYPTSTDTQYF. The DNA for the CDR3 is TGTGCCAGCAGTTATCCGACTAGCACAGATACGCAGTATTTT.

The chain joins TRBV7-9 to TRBJ2-2; 8 nucleotides agree with TRBD1. Germline V gene lookup returns CDR1 SEHNR and CDR2 FQNEAQ (reference sequence). V was pared by 0 bases and J by 4 bases, with 4 bases of the junction left unmatched. The CDR3 has 16 residues. CDR3 in amino acids: CASSLAGTGATGELFF. CDR3 DNA sequence: TGTGCCAGCAGCTTAGCAGGGACAGGAGCCACCGGGGAGCTGTTTTTT.

This sequence joins TRBV19 and TRBJ2-2; 10 bases fit TRBD2. Trimming at V came to 4 bases and at J to 2 bases, leaving 4 bases not matched to a gene. This CDR3 is built from 16 residues. Germline CDR1 LNHDA, CDR2 SQIVND (reference sequence). Here the CDR3 reads CASSKTSGANTGELFF. The CDR3, as DNA: TGTGCCAGTAGTAAAACTAGCGGGGCAAACACCGGGGAGCTGTTTTTT.

This sequence joins TRBV24-1 and TRBJ2-5, with D perhaps TRBD2 (6 bases). The CDR3 extends over 15 amino acids. The V and J ends lost 3 bases and 1 base respectively, with 11 bases between them. Germline V gene sequence: CDR1 KGHDR, CDR2 SFDVKD. CDR3 amino acids: CATSDMRGPQETQYF. The CDR3 nucleotides read TGTGCCACCAGTGATATGCGGGGTCCCCAAGAGACCCAGTACTTC.

The genes are TRBV6-5 and TRBJ1-2; D call uncertain. Looked up from germline, CDR1 is MNHEY and CDR2 is SVGAGI. Trimming removed 2 bases at V and 0 bases at J, with 13 bases between. The CDR3 sequence is 16 residues long. CDR3: CASSYEGGLANYGYTF. For the CDR3, the DNA is TGTGCCAGCAGTTACGAAGGAGGTCTTGCTAACTATGGCTACACCTTC.

This chain connects TRBV19 to TRBJ1-1; no definite D call. Germline V gene data show CDR1 as LNHDA and CDR2 as SQIVND (reference sequence). Trimming left V 4 bases short and J 3 bases short, with 9 bases between. The CDR3 runs 13 residues. The CDR3 reads CASSKQIDTEAFF. The CDR3 region has the DNA TGTGCCAGTAGTAAGCAAATAGACACTGAAGCTTTCTTT.

V usage is TRBV5-8 and J usage is TRBJ2-5; the match to TRBD2 covers 13 bases. V lost 4 bases and J lost 7; bases outside the gene matches: 7. Germline values: CDR1 SGHTS, CDR2 YDEGEE. This CDR3 spans 15 amino acids. This CDR3 reads CASSEGLAGMGTQYF. In nucleotides, the CDR3 is TGTGCCAGCAGCGAGGGACTAGCGGGGATGGGGACCCAGTACTTC.

This clone was recorded a few times. The gene calls are TRBV15 and TRBJ2-2; 9 bases are a match to TRBD2. The CDR3 consists of 19 residues. Germline V gene data show CDR1 as LNHNV and CDR2 as YYDKDF (reference sequence). With V trimmed by 5 bases and J by 2 bases, 15 bases remained unmatched. As DNA, the CDR3 is TGTGCCACCAGCCCTCACCGAGCTAGCGGGACCTTTAACACCGGGGAGCTGTTTTTT. The encoded protein is CATSPHRASGTFNTGELFF.

V is TRBV27 and J is TRBJ1-1, with no clear D. The germline V and J ends were trimmed by 4 bases and 1 base, with 7 bases remaining between them. CDR3 length: 13 amino acids. CDR1 is MNHEY and CDR2 is SMNVEV in the germline V gene (reference sequence). CDR3 coding DNA: TGTGCCAGCAGTTCTAGACGGAACACTGAAGCTTTCTTT. Its translation: CASSSRRNTEAFF.

The CDR3 sequence: CASSLGGGNYGYTF. CDR3 in DNA: TGTGCCAGCAGCTTAGGAGGGGGCAACTATGGCTACACCTTC. The chain employs TRBV7-9 and TRBJ1-2; 7 positions agree with TRBD1. Trimming at V came to 1 base and at J to 2 bases, leaving 1 base not matched to a gene. CDR3 length: 14 amino acids. CDR1 and CDR2 from the germline V gene are SEHNR and FQNEAQ (reference sequence).

The gene calls are TRBV25-1 and TRBJ1-5; D is possibly TRBD1 (5 bases). V lost 9 bases and J lost 6, with 18 bases in between. CDR1 and CDR2 (germline): MGHDK, SYGVNS. The CDR3 consists of 14 residues. The CDR3 DNA reads as TGTGCCAGTTCTCGGGACTCAGTGGGTCAGCCCCAGCATTTT. This codes for CASSRDSVGQPQHF.

The J gene is TRBJ2-1, the V gene TRBV28; 10 bases map to TRBD2. Germline CDR1 is MDHEN and CDR2 is SYDVKM. V lost 5 bases and J lost 6; bases outside the gene matches: 7. This CDR3 region has 15 residues. The CDR3 region is CASSKSSGRTNEQFF. CDR3 DNA: TGTGCCAGCAGTAAATCTAGCGGGAGAACCAATGAGCAGTTCTTC.